These 30 T cell receptor beta chains came from one sample sequenced in a study of beta chain features in type 1 diabetes. All of the isolated RNA was reverse transcribed, so expressed TCRB transcripts were sequenced. Method: immunoSEQ multiplex PCR; TCRdb's copy keeps in-frame clones and lacks some. Here the sample spans 350,000 to 450,000 clones, less than 15% being singletons. Sequencing was performed on naive CD4+ T cells from blood. The receptor source for this set is a woman younger than 30 in good health.

CDR3 in amino acids: CSVGRRLDNNEQFF. CDR3 in DNA: TGCAGCGTTGGCCGGAGGCTCGACAACAATGAGCAGTTCTTC. The rearrangement links TRBV29-1 to TRBJ2-1, with a weak D call TRBD2 (5 bases). Germline CDR1 SQVTM, CDR2 ANQGSEA. This CDR3 has 14 amino acids. V was cut by 4 bases and J by 5 bases, with 15 bases left in between.

This sequence joins TRBV28 and TRBJ2-1, with D possibly TRBD2 on 6 matching bases. Per germline, CDR1 MDHEN and CDR2 SYDVKM. Trimming removed 5 bases at V and 13 bases at J, with 18 bases between. CDR3 length: 13 amino acids. CDR3 in DNA: TGTGCCAGCAGTCTTAGAGGGAGGCATGGCCAGTTCTTC. Protein sequence: CASSLRGRHGQFF.

CDR3: CASSDYLEQYF. In DNA form, the CDR3 reads TGTGCCAGCAGTGACTACCTCGAGCAGTACTTC. The chain joins TRBV25-1 to TRBJ2-7; D remains unclear. Germline CDR1 and CDR2: MGHDK and SYGVNS. V lost 3 bases and J lost 6, with 6 bases in between. The CDR3 totals 11 residues.

The J gene is TRBJ2-5, the V gene TRBV6-5, with 12 bases fitting TRBD2. The CDR3 has 15 amino acids. Germline V CDR1 and CDR2: MNHEY, SVGAGI. V gave up 5 bases and J gave up 4 bases; unmatched junction bases: 5. CDR3 protein: CASSHLAGGGETQYF. CDR3 in DNA: TGTGCCAGCAGTCACCTAGCGGGAGGGGGAGAGACCCAGTACTTC.

The sample holds a few counts of this clone. The chain is built from TRBV14 and TRBJ2-7; TRBD2 matches 8 bases. V lost 0 bases to trimming and J lost 0 bases; unmatched junction nucleotides: 7. Germline V lookup: CDR1 SGHDN, CDR2 FVKESK. The length of the CDR3 is 17 residues. This chain's CDR3 is CASSQDLWSGSSYEQYF. The CDR3, as DNA: TGTGCCAGCAGCCAAGATCTTTGGAGCGGGAGCTCCTACGAGCAGTACTTC.

In its sample, this clone was seen a few times. The chain recombines TRBV25-1 with TRBJ2-3, with 8 bases lining up with TRBD1. The junction had 5 bases not matched to a gene; V was cut back by 2 bases and J by 4 bases. Germline CDR1 MGHDK, CDR2 SYGVNS. This CDR3 is built from 15 residues. The CDR3 spells CASSEQGASADTQYF. The CDR3 coding sequence is TGTGCCAGCAGTGAACAGGGGGCGTCCGCAGATACGCAGTATTTT.

This chain links TRBV19 with TRBJ1-4; 8 bases fit TRBD1. Germline loops: CDR1 LNHDA, CDR2 SQIVND (reference sequence). With 5 bases clipped from V and 10 bases from J, the junction kept 3 bases outside the gene matches. The CDR3 loop spans 12 amino acids. The CDR3 DNA reads TGTGCCAGTAGTGGACAGGGAGGAAAACTGTTTTTT. Its protein is CASSGQGGKLFF. Drawing the rest from reference TRBV19 and TRBJ1-4, the complete variable domain is DGGITQSPKYLFRKEGQNVTLSCEQNLNHDAMYWYRQDPGQGLRLIYYSQIVNDFQKGDIAEGYSVSREKKESFPLTVTSAQKNPTAFYLCASSGQGGKLFFGSGTQLSVL.

This clone has just a few counts. V usage is TRBV21-1 and J usage is TRBJ2-5; the table's D call, TRBD1, was not checked against the DNA. TRBV21-1 is described as a pseudogene. The CDR3 extends over 12 amino acids. The CDR3 loop is CASSSQKETQYF. CDR3 nucleotides: TGTGCCAGCAGCAGTCAAAAAGAGACCCAGTACTTC.

Only a few counts were recorded for this clone. V gene TRBV7-2 combines with J gene TRBJ2-1; perhaps TRBD1 as D (7 bases). Germline-derived CDR1 and CDR2 are SGHTA and FQGNSA. The CDR3 covers 19 residues. Trimming left V 5 bases short and J 0 bases short, with 23 bases between. The CDR3, as DNA: TGTGCCAGCAGCCACCAGGGGGGTTCGCAGACCAGCTCCTACAATGAGCAGTTCTTC. Protein: CASSHQGGSQTSSYNEQFF.

V usage is TRBV18 and J usage is TRBJ2-2; 11 nucleotides agree with TRBD1. The CDR3 spans 16 residues. Per germline, CDR1 KGHSH and CDR2 LQKENI. The junction had 3 bases not matched to a gene; V was cut back by 3 bases and J by 3 bases. CDR3 sequence: CASSPRTGGDTGELFF. The CDR3 DNA follows: TGTGCCAGCTCACCTAGGACAGGGGGCGACACCGGGGAGCTGTTTTTT.

A few counts support this clone. The V call is TRBV10-3, the J call TRBJ1-1; unclear D gene. V was shortened by 4 bases and J by 1 base, with 10 bases between the two germline ends. Germline CDR1 is ENHRY and CDR2 is SYGVKD. The CDR3 loop spans 14 amino acids. This CDR3 is CAISVFGKNTEAFF. CDR3 nucleotides: TGTGCCATCAGTGTTTTCGGGAAGAACACTGAAGCTTTCTTT.

The chain recombines TRBV7-2 with TRBJ1-4; D call uncertain. CDR1 SGHTA and CDR2 FQGNSA come from the germline V gene. The CDR3 runs to 15 residues. The V end lost 5 bases, the J end lost 0 bases, and 10 bases lay between the germline ends. The CDR3 loop is CASSPSRATNEKLFF. The CDR3 region has the DNA TGTGCCAGCAGCCCCTCGAGGGCAACTAATGAAAAACTGTTTTTT.

The chain is built from TRBV7-2 and TRBJ2-3; TRBD2 aligns across 9 bases. Losses at the gene ends were 5 bases for V and 1 base for J; bases not matched to a gene: 4. The CDR3 is 15 residues long. Per the germline V gene, CDR1 is SGHTA and CDR2 is FQGNSA. In DNA, the CDR3 is TGTGCCAGCAGCCCCCGGACTAGCGGCACAGATACGCAGTATTTT. It yields the protein CASSPRTSGTDTQYF.

This clone showed up just a few times. This chain joins TRBV11-3 and TRBJ2-3; 10 bases are a match to TRBD2. In germline, CDR1 is SGHNT, CDR2 YENEEA. Unmatched junction bases numbered 11, after V lost 4 bases and J lost 10 bases. The CDR3 is 15 residues long. The CDR3 sequence: CASSSSGRAVSAQYF. The CDR3 coding sequence is TGTGCCAGCAGCTCCAGCGGGAGGGCCGTCTCTGCGCAGTATTTT.

V gene TRBV5-4 combines with J gene TRBJ2-1; 8 nucleotides agree with TRBD2. Trimming cost V 4 bases and J 5 bases; bases outside gene matches: 14. The CDR3 is 17 residues long. Germline lookup yields CDR1 SGHNT and CDR2 YYREEE (reference sequence). The CDR3 coding sequence is TGTGCCAGCAGCACCCCGCTCGGGACTAGTAAAAACAATGAGCAGTTCTTC. Its protein product is CASSTPLGTSKNNEQFF.

This clone occurred a few times. V and J are TRBV2 and TRBJ2-1; 10 nucleotides match TRBD2. Looked up from germline, CDR1 is SNHLY and CDR2 is FYNNEI. This CDR3 is built from 15 residues. V lost 7 bases to trimming and J lost 6 bases; unmatched junction nucleotides: 9. In nucleotides, the CDR3 is TGTGCCAGCAAGAGAACTAGCGGGATTGTCAATGAGCAGTTCTTC. Its protein is CASKRTSGIVNEQFF.

In its sample, this clone was seen a few times. The CDR3 nucleotides read TGTGCCAGCAGCCGGCGACAGTTGTCCTACGAGCAGTACTTC. Translation: CASSRRQLSYEQYF. The chain carries TRBV5-6 and TRBJ2-7; the D gene is possibly TRBD1 (5 bases). The CDR3 is 14 residues long. V was clipped by 4 bases and J by 1 base, with 12 bases between them. The germline V gene encodes CDR1 SGHDT and CDR2 YYEEEE.

V and J are TRBV7-9 and TRBJ2-7; 7 positions match TRBD2. The CDR3 totals 15 residues. The V and J ends lost 6 bases and 1 base, in that order; junction bases with no gene match: 9. Germline CDR1 reads SEHNR; CDR2 reads FQNEAQ (reference sequence). CDR3 sequence (DNA): TGTGCCAGCAGTTCGACTAGCAAGTTGTCCTACGAGCAGTACTTC. This gives the protein CASSSTSKLSYEQYF.

The rearrangement joins TRBV27 to TRBJ2-1, with 9 bases fitting TRBD2. Germline V CDR1 and CDR2: MNHEY, SMNVEV (reference sequence). V shed 8 bases and J 12 bases; nucleotides not matched to a gene: 17. The CDR3 loop spans 15 amino acids. The CDR3 region is CASFRGVAGEVGQFF. The CDR3 region has the DNA TGTGCCAGCTTCCGCGGGGTAGCGGGAGAGGTCGGGCAGTTCTTC.

This clone has a handful of counts. The V call is TRBV4-1, the J call TRBJ2-3; 8 bases map to TRBD1. Per germline, CDR1 MGHRA and CDR2 YSYEKL. Trimming cost V 4 bases and J 1 base; bases outside gene matches: 4. The CDR3 sequence is 15 residues long. The chain's CDR3 is CASSPQGVRTDTQYF. For the CDR3, the DNA is TGCGCCAGCAGCCCACAGGGGGTCCGCACAGATACGCAGTATTTT.

The chain couples TRBV10-3 to TRBJ1-3, with D possibly TRBD1 on 5 matching bases. V gave up 11 bases and J gave up 0 bases, with 14 bases separating them. Germline V gene lookup returns CDR1 ENHRY and CDR2 SYGVKD. CDR3 size: 14 residues. CDR3 loop: CAVGHPVSGNTIYF. The CDR3 bases are TGTGCCGTAGGACATCCTGTCTCTGGAAACACCATATATTTT.

V gene TRBV15 combines with J gene TRBJ2-3; no reliable D call. The CDR3 covers 16 residues. V lost 0 bases and J 2 bases, leaving 12 bases between the germline ends. Germline CDR1 LNHNV, CDR2 YYDKDF (reference sequence). CDR3 loop: CATSREKARTTDTQYF. The CDR3 nucleotides read TGTGCCACCAGCAGAGAGAAAGCTAGAACCACAGATACGCAGTATTTT.

This clone was counted between two and nine times. The chain recombines TRBV15 with TRBJ1-2, with TRBD1 matching over 7 bases. Germline-derived CDR1 and CDR2 are LNHNV and YYDKDF (reference sequence). The CDR3 runs 15 residues. J was trimmed by 4 bases and V by 4 bases; bases with no gene match: 9. The CDR3 sequence is CATSTRTGVGYGYTF. The CDR3 nucleotides are TGTGCCACCAGCACCAGAACAGGGGTGGGCTATGGCTACACCTTC.

This rearrangement joins TRBV6-1 to TRBJ2-5, with TRBD1 as a possible D gene (5 bases). The CDR3 has 16 amino acids. Germline lookup yields CDR1 MNHNS and CDR2 SASEGT. With 2 bases removed from V and 2 bases from J, the gap between germline ends came to 15 bases. Here the CDR3 reads CASSEKQRGFQETQYF. Here the CDR3 DNA reads TGTGCCAGCAGTGAAAAACAAAGGGGATTTCAAGAGACCCAGTACTTC.

The chain has TRBV27 and TRBJ2-7; 13 nucleotides align to TRBD2. CDR3 length: 16 residues. The germline V gene encodes CDR1 MNHEY and CDR2 SMNVEV (reference sequence). With 4 bases clipped from V and 5 bases from J, the junction kept 8 bases outside the gene matches. CDR3 sequence reads: CASSSWTSGRIDEQYF. CDR3 bases: TGTGCCAGCAGTTCATGGACTAGCGGGAGAATTGACGAGCAGTACTTC.

This clone occurred a few times. This chain connects TRBV4-2 to TRBJ2-1; 10 bases map to TRBD2. CDR3 length: 15 amino acids. Per the germline V gene, CDR1 is LGHNA and CDR2 is YNFKEQ. The V gene end was trimmed by 2 bases and the J gene end by 9 bases; junction bases not matched to a gene: 7. The CDR3 DNA reads as TGTGCCAGCAGCCAAAGGCTAGCGGGAGAGGTTGAGCAGTTCTTC. The encoded protein is CASSQRLAGEVEQFF.

This clone was observed a few times. The chain is built from TRBV5-1 and TRBJ1-1; D not certain. The CDR3 covers 13 residues. V gave up 0 bases and J gave up 6 bases, with 9 bases separating them. Germline CDR1 and CDR2: SGHRS and YFSETQ. The CDR3 region has the DNA TGCGCCAGCAGCTTGGACAGTAACCCTGAAGCTTTCTTT. Its translation is CASSLDSNPEAFF.

The rearrangement uses TRBV7-2 and TRBJ2-1, with D maybe TRBD1 (5 bases). V lost 6 bases and J lost 5, with 17 bases in between. Germline V gives CDR1 SGHTA, CDR2 FQGNSA. This CDR3 has 15 residues. The CDR3 nucleotides are TGTGCCAGCAGGCCTCACGGCAGGGTGGACAATGAGCAGTTCTTC. This translates into CASRPHGRVDNEQFF.

The rearrangement links TRBV28 to TRBJ2-5, with 12 nucleotides matching TRBD1. After removal of 10 bases from V and 1 base from J, the junction contained 10 bases not matched to a gene. The CDR3 contains 16 residues. CDR1 MDHEN and CDR2 SYDVKM come from the germline V gene. The CDR3 DNA reads as TGTGCCACCTACGGGGACAGGGGGCCCCTCCAAGAGACCCAGTACTTC. It specifies CATYGDRGPLQETQYF.

DNA for the CDR3: TGTGCCAGCAGCCAAGTACTTTCCGCTCGGTACAATGAGCAGTTCTTC. Its protein is CASSQVLSARYNEQFF. The chain couples TRBV14 to TRBJ2-1; D is uncertain. The CDR3 covers 16 residues. V lost 1 base, J lost 4 bases, and 14 bases lay in between. The germline CDR1 and CDR2 sequences are SGHDN and FVKESK.